This T cell receptor beta chain emerged from a study of healthy donors' naive CD4 and CD8 T cells. Whole-study context: TCR alpha primers covered all functional IMGT alpha gene variants.

This CDR3 spans 16 amino acids. After removal of 5 bases from V and 2 bases from J, the junction contained 10 bases not matched to a gene. The germline CDR1 and CDR2 sequences are SGHRS and YFSETQ. TCR libraries were built from about 500 ng of total RNA by linear amplification. Via MiXCR, TCRdb re-called the reads, giving one row per CDR3 protein. The repertoire has 150,000 to 200,000 distinct CDR3 sequences, about four fifths of them found once; the top ten carry about 2.4%. Sequences were obtained from naive CD4+ and CD8+ T cells sorted from blood, pooled from several donors. The chain couples TRBV5-1 to TRBJ2-7; 10 positions match TRBD1. The TCR was taken from a pool of human donors in good health; the sample pools cells from several healthy donors. CDR3 nucleotides: TGCGCCAGCAGATTAGCACCGGGACAGGGGCCCTACGAGCAGTACTTC. Amino acids: CASRLAPGQGPYEQYF.